This T cell receptor (beta chain) emerged from a study of T-cell reconstitution after alpha-beta-depleted transplantation in children. Study-level findings and limits: Reports say that about two months after transplant, the alpha-beta T cells came out of several hundred graft clones that had expanded. One year after transplant, T-cell counts and diversity came mostly from newly produced T cells.

The library targeted TCRbeta and was prepared with unique molecular identifiers. In TCRdb, the PCR reads were re-called with MiXCR into one record per CDR3 protein. The table has 440,000 or so distinct CDR3 sequences, over 40% seen once; the top ten hold 27%. This clonotype was counted only a few times. Its antigen is as yet unknown. V was cut by 0 bases and J by 5 bases, with 15 bases left in between. CDR3 size: 15 residues. Germline V CDR1 and CDR2: SGHKS, YYEKEE (reference sequence). The specimen comprised PBMCs, sampled before TCRalphabeta/CD19-depleted stem cell transplant. This sequence was found in a girl between 2 and 10 years old with aplastic anemia, due to receive a stem cell transplant. The chain combines TRBV5-5 with TRBJ2-7; no definite D call. CDR3: CASSLGPRFGDEQYF. As DNA, the CDR3 is TGTGCCAGCAGCTTGGGGCCTAGATTTGGTGACGAGCAGTACTTC.